This T cell receptor beta chain was sequenced in a study of shared clonotypes between healthy human individuals. In regard to this clone: Its cognate antigen is unknown.

TCRdb's copy holds only in-frame clones and misses some; the assay was immunoSEQ multiplex PCR. The sample contains approximately 530,000 clones, roughly 95% of which appear only once. Overall study findings and caveats: Across a few donors, naive CD4 shared roughly 5%, naive CD8 over 3%, memory CD4 roughly 2.4%, memory CD8 over 0.3%. Richness estimates generally favored naive over memory subsets. Sequencing depth was expected to affect clonotype sharing among donors.

Trimming left V 5 bases short and J 4 bases short, with 14 bases between. Germline V gives CDR1 LGHNA, CDR2 YNFKEQ. The CDR3 contains 14 residues. Caucasian adults living in Nashville, Tennessee, provided all samples. V usage is TRBV4-2 and J usage is TRBJ1-1; D possibly corresponds to TRBD1 (5 bases). Sequenced material: naive CD4+ T cells sorted from blood. The subset is: CD45RA+ positively selected. The clonotype comes from a woman in her 30s in good health. The CDR3: CASSSEGRGTEAFF. The DNA for the CDR3 is TGTGCCAGCAGCTCCGAGGGGCGCGGCACTGAAGCTTTCTTT.